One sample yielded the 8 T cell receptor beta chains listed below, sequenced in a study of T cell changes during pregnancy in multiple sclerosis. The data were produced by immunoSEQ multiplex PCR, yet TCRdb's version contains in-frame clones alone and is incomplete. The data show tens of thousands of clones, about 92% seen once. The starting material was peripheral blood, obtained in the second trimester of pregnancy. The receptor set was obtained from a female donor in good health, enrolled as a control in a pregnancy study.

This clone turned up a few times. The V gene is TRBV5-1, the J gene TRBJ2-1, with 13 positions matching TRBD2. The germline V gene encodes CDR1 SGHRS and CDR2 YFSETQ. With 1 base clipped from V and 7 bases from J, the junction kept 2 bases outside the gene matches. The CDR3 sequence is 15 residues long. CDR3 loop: CASSLPTSGRNEQFF. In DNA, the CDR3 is TGCGCCAGCAGCTTGCCGACTAGCGGGAGGAATGAGCAGTTCTTC.

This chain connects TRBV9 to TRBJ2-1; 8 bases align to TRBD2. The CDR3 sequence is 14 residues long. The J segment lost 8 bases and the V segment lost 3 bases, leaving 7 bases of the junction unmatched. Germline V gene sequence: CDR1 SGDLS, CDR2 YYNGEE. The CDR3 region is CASSESGRVDEQFF. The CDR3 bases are TGTGCCAGCAGCGAAAGCGGGAGAGTGGATGAGCAGTTCTTC.

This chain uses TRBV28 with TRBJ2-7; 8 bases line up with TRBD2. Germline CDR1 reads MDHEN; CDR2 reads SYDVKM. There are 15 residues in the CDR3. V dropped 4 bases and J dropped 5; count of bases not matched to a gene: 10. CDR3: CASSSVAGGGNEQYF. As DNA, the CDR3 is TGTGCCAGCAGTTCCGTGGCGGGAGGAGGTAACGAGCAGTACTTC.

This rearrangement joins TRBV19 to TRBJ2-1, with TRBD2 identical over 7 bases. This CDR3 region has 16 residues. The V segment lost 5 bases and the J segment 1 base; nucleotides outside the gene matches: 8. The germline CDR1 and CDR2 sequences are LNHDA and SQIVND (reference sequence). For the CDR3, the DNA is TGTGCCAGTAGTCCGGCCCAGCGGGGTTCCTACAATGAGCAGTTCTTC. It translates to CASSPAQRGSYNEQFF.

The CDR3 DNA follows: TGTGCCAGCAGTTTATGGGCCGGGAGCTCTGGAAACACCATATATTTT. It yields the protein CASSLWAGSSGNTIYF. This chain joins TRBV28 and TRBJ1-3; no definite D call. V dropped 0 bases and J dropped 0 bases, with 9 bases sitting between them. This CDR3 region has 16 residues. CDR1 and CDR2 from the germline V gene are MDHEN and SYDVKM.

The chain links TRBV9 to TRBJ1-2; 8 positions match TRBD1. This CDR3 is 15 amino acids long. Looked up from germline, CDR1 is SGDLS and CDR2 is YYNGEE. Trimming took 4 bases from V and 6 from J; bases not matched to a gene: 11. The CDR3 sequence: CASSSPGQGGNGYTF. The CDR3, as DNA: TGTGCCAGCAGCTCACCCGGACAGGGCGGCAATGGCTACACCTTC.

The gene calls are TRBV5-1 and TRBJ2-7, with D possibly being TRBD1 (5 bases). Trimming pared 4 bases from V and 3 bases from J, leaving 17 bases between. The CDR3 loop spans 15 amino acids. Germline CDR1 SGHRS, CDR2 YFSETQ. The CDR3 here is CASSIGQGPLYEQYF. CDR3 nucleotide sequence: TGCGCCAGCAGCATTGGGCAGGGCCCCCTCTACGAGCAGTACTTC.

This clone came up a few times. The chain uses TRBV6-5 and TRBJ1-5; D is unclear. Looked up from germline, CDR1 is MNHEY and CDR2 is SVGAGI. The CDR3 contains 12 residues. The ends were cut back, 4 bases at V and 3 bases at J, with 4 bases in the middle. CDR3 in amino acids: CASSSFNQPQHF. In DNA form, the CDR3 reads TGTGCCAGCAGTTCTTTCAATCAGCCCCAGCATTTT.